This T cell receptor (beta chain) originates from a study of blood T cell repertoires in COVID-19. As for the study in general: Both acute and convalescent COVID-19 samples were obtained from the United States, Italy and Spain. PBMCs, B-cell-depleted T cells, or T cells provided the cDNA or gDNA that made up the material.

The method was immunoSEQ multiplex PCR; TCRdb's version includes in-frame clones alone and lacks a portion of them. The table has about 280,000 clones, 83% seen once. Germline CDR1 is MDHEN and CDR2 is SYDVKM. This CDR3 has 13 amino acids. Deletions cut 8 bases from V and 5 bases from J, with 15 bases between. This clonotype originated in a woman between 50 and 59 years old who had recovered from COVID-19. Sequencing used peripheral blood. This rearrangement joins TRBV28 to TRBJ1-1; D not certain. The CDR3, as DNA: TGTGCCAGCTCCCACAGCACAAAGACTGAAGCTTTCTTT. Translation: CASSHSTKTEAFF.